The clone carrying this T cell receptor beta chain was detected ten times or more. This sample was included in a study of T cells in Graves' hyperthyroidism and ophthalmopathy. TCR beta CDR3 regions were amplified from RNA. The TCR CDR3 first-round RT-PCR relied on the HTBI primer set. Each CDR3 protein gets one entry after TCRdb re-called the multiplex PCR reads with MiXCR. Of fewer than 400,000 distinct CDR3 sequences in the sample, over 12% were seen once. Germline-derived CDR1 and CDR2 are MNHNS and SASEGT. The CDR3 loop spans 16 amino acids. V was cut by 2 bases and J by 2 bases, with 13 bases left in between.

The gene calls are TRBV6-1 and TRBJ1-5, with D hard to call. This TCR was recovered from a man aged 45-60 years with Graves' ophthalmopathy. Sequencing was performed on blood. This chain's CDR3 is CASSELSGLGNQPQHF. For the CDR3, the DNA is TGTGCCAGCAGTGAACTTTCGGGTCTTGGCAATCAGCCCCAGCATTTT.